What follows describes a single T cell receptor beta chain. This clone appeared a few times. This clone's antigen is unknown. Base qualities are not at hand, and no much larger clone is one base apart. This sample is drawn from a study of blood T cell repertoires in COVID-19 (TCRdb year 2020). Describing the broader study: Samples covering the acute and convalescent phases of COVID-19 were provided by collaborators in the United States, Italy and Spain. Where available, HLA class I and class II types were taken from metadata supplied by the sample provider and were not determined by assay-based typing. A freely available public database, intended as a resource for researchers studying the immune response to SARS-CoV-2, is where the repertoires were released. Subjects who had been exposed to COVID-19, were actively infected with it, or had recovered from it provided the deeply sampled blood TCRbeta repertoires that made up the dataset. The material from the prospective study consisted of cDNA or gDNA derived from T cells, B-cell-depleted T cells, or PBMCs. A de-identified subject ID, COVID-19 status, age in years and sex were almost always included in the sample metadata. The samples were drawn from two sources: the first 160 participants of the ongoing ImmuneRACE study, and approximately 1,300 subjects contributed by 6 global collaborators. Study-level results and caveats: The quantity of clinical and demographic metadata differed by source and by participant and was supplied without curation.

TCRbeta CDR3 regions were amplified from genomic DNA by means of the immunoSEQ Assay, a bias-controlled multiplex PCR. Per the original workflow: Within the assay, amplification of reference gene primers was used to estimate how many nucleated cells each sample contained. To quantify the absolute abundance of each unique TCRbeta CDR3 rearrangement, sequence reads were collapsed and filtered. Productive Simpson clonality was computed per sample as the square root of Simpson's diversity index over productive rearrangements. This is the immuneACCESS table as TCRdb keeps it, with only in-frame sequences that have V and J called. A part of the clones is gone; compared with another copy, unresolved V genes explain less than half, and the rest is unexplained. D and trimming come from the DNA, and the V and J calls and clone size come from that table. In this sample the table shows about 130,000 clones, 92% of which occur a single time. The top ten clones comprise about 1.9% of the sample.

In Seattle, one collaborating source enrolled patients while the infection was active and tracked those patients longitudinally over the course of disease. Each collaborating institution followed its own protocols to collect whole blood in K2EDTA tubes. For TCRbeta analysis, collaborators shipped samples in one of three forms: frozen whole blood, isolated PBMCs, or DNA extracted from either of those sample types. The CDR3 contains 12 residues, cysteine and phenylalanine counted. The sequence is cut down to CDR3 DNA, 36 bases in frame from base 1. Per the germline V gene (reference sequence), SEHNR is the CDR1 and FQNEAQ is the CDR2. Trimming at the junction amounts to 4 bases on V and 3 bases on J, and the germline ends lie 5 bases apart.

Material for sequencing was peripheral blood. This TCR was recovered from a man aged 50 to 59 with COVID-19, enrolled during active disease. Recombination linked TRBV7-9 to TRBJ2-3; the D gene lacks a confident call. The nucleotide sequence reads TGTGCCAGCAGCTCCCTTACAGATACGCAGTATTTT. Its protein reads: CASSSLTDTQYF.